The 22 T cell receptor gamma chains below all came from one sample that was sequenced in a study of gamma-delta chains in newborns, infants, children. TCRdb fed the reads into CATT to redo clone calling. The data show roughly 870 gamma-chain clones, with 2% to 2.5% seen just once and 20% to 25% held by the top ten. The material sequenced was blood. Receptors were obtained from a child who was a newborn, infant or young child, either healthy, febrile or measles-vaccinated (not recorded which).

Comments on this clone: TCRdb pairs this DNA with a much larger clone's protein that differs at residue 5, likely a read error; the protein shown was translated from the DNA. V usage is TRGV3 and J usage is TRGJ1 or TRGJ2. The germline gives CDR1 VTNTFY, CDR2 YDVSTARD (reference sequence). The CDR3 runs to 13 residues. The CDR3 bases are TGTGCCACCTGGTACAGGCAGGGTTATAAGAAACTCTTT. It codes for CATWYRQGYKKLF.

This clone has a handful of counts. A much larger clone lies a single base off, so this may be a read error. The rearrangement uses TRGV9 and TRGJP. Per germline, CDR1 GITISATS and CDR2 ISYDGTV (reference sequence). Germline trimming cut 0 bases from V and 7 bases from J; bases unmatched to any gene: 6. The CDR3 loop spans 17 amino acids. The CDR3, as DNA: TGTGCCTTGTGGGAGGTGCCCCCGGAGTTGGGCAAAAAAATCAAGGTATTT. It codes for CALWEVPPELGKKIKVF.

There are a few counts of this clone. This likely came from a read error, as a far larger clone is one base away. Other DNA variants within this sample encode the same CDR3. This chain links TRGV5 with TRGJ1 or TRGJ2. The CDR3 runs 14 residues. Germline V gene lookup returns CDR1 VINAFY and CDR2 YDVSNSKD. V was pared by 4 bases and J by 3 bases, with 9 bases of the junction left unmatched. DNA of the CDR3: TGTGCCACCTGGGATAGGCCTACTTATTATAAGAAACTCTTT. It specifies CATWDRPTYYKKLF.

This clone was found a few times. The protein given by TCRdb reflects a much larger clone and differs at residue 8 from this DNA's translation, likely from a read error; the protein shown is the DNA's translation. V is TRGV5 and J is TRGJP1. In germline, CDR1 is VINAFY, CDR2 YDVSNSKD. The length of the CDR3 is 11 residues. The ends lost 1 base at V and 16 bases at J; junction bases unmatched: 6. CDR3: CATWDRGSKIF. CDR3 coding DNA: TGTGCCACCTGGGACAGAGGGTCCAAGATATTT.

This clone showed up just a few times. This sequence may be a read error, since a much larger clone differs from it by one base. This chain joins TRGV9 and TRGJP. The CDR3 has 17 amino acids. CDR1 and CDR2 (germline): GITISATS, ISYDGTV (reference sequence). The CDR3 coding sequence is TGTGCCTTGTGGGAGGTGCGGCAAGAGTTGGACAAAAAAATCAAGGTATTT. It specifies CALWEVRQELDKKIKVF.

Of note for this clone: The protein recorded in TCRdb matches a much larger clone and deviates from this DNA's translation at residue 10, suggesting a read error; the protein here is obtained by translating the DNA. V is TRGV4 and J is TRGJ1 or TRGJ2. This CDR3 spans 13 amino acids. Germline CDR1 EGSTGY, CDR2 YDSYTSSV. The CDR3 loop reads CATWDVGYYRKLF. The CDR3 bases are TGTGCCACCTGGGATGTCGGGTATTATAGGAAACTCTTT.

The table lists this clone with a few counts. Compared with germline, one end of the junction differs, possibly owing to a read error. Other DNA sequences in the same sample also yield this CDR3. The chain is built from TRGV9 and TRGJP. The length of the CDR3 is 17 residues. From germline, CDR1 is GITISATS and CDR2 ISYDGTV (reference sequence). The CDR3: CALWEVHSELGKKIKVF. For the CDR3, the DNA is TGCGCCTTGTGGGAGGTGCATTCAGAGTTGGGCAAAAAAATCAAGGTATTT.

This clone is labeled as large. The chain links TRGV9 to TRGJP. The ends lost 3 bases at V and 6 bases at J; junction bases unmatched: 2. The germline gives CDR1 GITISATS, CDR2 ISYDGTV (reference sequence). This CDR3 is built from 15 residues. The CDR3 region is CALWEPELGKKIKVF. The DNA of the CDR3 is TGTGCCTTGTGGGAGCCAGAGTTGGGCAAAAAAATCAAGGTATTT.

In the case of this clone: The protein TCRdb gives is from a much larger clone and does not agree with this DNA's translation at residue 6, likely a read error; the protein shown here comes from the DNA. This rearrangement joins TRGV8 to TRGJP1. The CDR3 has 14 amino acids. V gave up 6 bases and J gave up 0 bases; unmatched junction bases: 4. Germline values: CDR1 VENAVY, CDR2 YDSYNSRV. CDR3 amino acids: CATWYDTTGWFKIF. The CDR3 nucleotides are TGTGCCACCTGGTACGATACCACTGGTTGGTTCAAGATATTT.

This clone was picked up a small number of times. A much larger clone lies one base from this, so it may be a read error. The sample contains more than one DNA sequence encoding this CDR3. The chain employs TRGV9 and TRGJP. The germline CDR1 and CDR2 sequences are GITISATS and ISYDGTV (reference sequence). The CDR3 consists of 16 residues. V trimming: 4 bases; J trimming: 4 bases; junction bases outside the gene matches: 4. In nucleotides, the CDR3 is TGTGCCTTGTGGGACCTACAAGAGTTGGGCAAAAAAATCAAGGTATTT. Translation: CALWDLQELGKKIKVF.

This clone was seen more than once but under ten times. TCRdb shows a much larger clone's protein in place of this DNA's translation, and the two differ at residue 11, likely through a read error; the protein shown is translated from the DNA. The V call is TRGV4, the J call TRGJ1 or TRGJ2. From germline, CDR1 is EGSTGY and CDR2 YDSYTSSV. This CDR3 is built from 15 residues. The CDR3 sequence is CATWDGPLNYCKKLF. In nucleotides, the CDR3 is TGTGCCACCTGGGATGGCCCTCTGAATTATTGTAAGAAACTCTTT.

This clone was detected a few times. The TCRdb record carries a much larger clone's protein, which differs from this DNA's translation at residue 5; a read error is the likely cause, and the protein listed here is the DNA translation. The V and J genes are TRGV5 and TRGJ1 or TRGJ2. Looked up from germline, CDR1 is VINAFY and CDR2 is YDVSNSKD. The CDR3 extends over 14 amino acids. The CDR3 reads CATWGRPTYYKKLF. DNA of the CDR3: TGTGCCACCTGGGGCAGGCCTACTTATTATAAGAAACTCTTT.

As for this clone: TCRdb records a much larger clone's protein for this DNA, with a difference at residue 11 that likely arises from a read error; the protein given is the translation of the DNA. The chain uses TRGV8 and TRGJP2. This CDR3 has 14 amino acids. Germline V gives CDR1 VENAVY, CDR2 YDSYNSRV. CDR3 amino acids: CATWEGSSDWVKTF. The CDR3 DNA follows: TGTGCCACCTGGGAAGGTAGTAGTGATTGGGTCAAGACGTTT.

Points on this clone: The protein in TCRdb stems from a much larger clone and differs at residue 7 from this DNA's translation, likely a read error; here the protein is translated from the DNA. J is TRGJ1 or TRGJ2 and V is TRGV4. There are 11 residues in the CDR3. The junction had 7 bases not matched to a gene; V was cut back by 5 bases and J by 9 bases. Germline V gene data show CDR1 as EGSTGY and CDR2 as YDSYTSSV. CDR3 in DNA: TGTGCCACCTGGGTTTATAGTAAGAAACTCTTT. This gives the protein CATWVYSKKLF.

This clone was counted only a few times. The CDR3 loop is CATWDGITGWFKIF. The CDR3 bases are TGTGCCACCTGGGACGGGATCACTGGTTGGTTCAAGATATTT. The gene calls are TRGV3 and TRGJP1. Germline CDR1 is VTNTFY and CDR2 is YDVSTARD (reference sequence). The CDR3 loop spans 14 amino acids. Losses at the gene ends were 3 bases for V and 4 bases for J; bases not matched to a gene: 5.

In the case of this clone: The protein held in TCRdb is that of a much larger clone and does not match this DNA's translation at residue 10, likely because of a read error; the protein shown is translated from the DNA. This chain joins TRGV4 and TRGJ1 or TRGJ2. The CDR3 contains 13 residues. Germline assignment: CDR1 EGSTGY and CDR2 YDSYTSSV. The CDR3 region has the DNA TGTGCCACCTGGGATGCCCAGTATTATGAGAAACTCTTT. This codes for CATWDAQYYEKLF.

On this clone: A much bigger clone sits one base away, suggesting this may be a read error. Other nucleotide sequences from this sample produce the same CDR3. For the CDR3, the DNA is TGTGCCTTGTGGGAGTTGGAAGAGTTGGGCAAGAAAATCAAGGTATTT. Its translation is CALWELEELGKKIKVF. V and J are TRGV9 and TRGJP. Germline CDR1 is GITISATS and CDR2 is ISYDGTV (reference sequence). The CDR3 spans 16 residues.

In the case of this clone: A read error likely explains why the TCRdb protein, taken from a much larger clone, differs from this DNA's translation at residue 10; the protein shown is translated from the DNA. The CDR3: CALWEAQELSKKIKVF. The CDR3 DNA follows: TGTGCCTTGTGGGAGGCCCAAGAGTTGAGCAAAAAAATCAAGGTATTT. The chain joins TRGV9 to TRGJP. This CDR3 region has 16 residues. From germline, CDR1 is GITISATS and CDR2 ISYDGTV (reference sequence).

This clone is large in the sample. This may be a read error: a much more frequent sequence differs by one nucleotide. This sample includes further DNA sequences coding for the same CDR3. V usage is TRGV9 and J usage is TRGJP. The trim removed 0 bases at V and 7 bases at J, leaving 3 bases unmatched. Germline V lookup: CDR1 GITISATS, CDR2 ISYDGTV (reference sequence). The CDR3 sequence is 16 residues long. The CDR3 nucleotides read TGTGCCTTGTGGGAGGTGCAGGAGTTGGGCAAAAAAATCAAGGTATTT. Translated, it gives CALWEVQELGKKIKVF.

Within the sample, this clone is large. This rearrangement joins TRGV5 to TRGJ1 or TRGJ2. The CDR3 loop spans 14 amino acids. Germline V gene sequence: CDR1 VINAFY, CDR2 YDVSNSKD. V was clipped by 0 bases and J by 5 bases; unmatched bases: 7. In DNA form, the CDR3 reads TGTGCCACCTGGGACAGGCCTGAGCATTATAAGAAACTCTTT. The encoded protein is CATWDRPEHYKKLF.

This clone was detected a few times. A far larger clone is only one base removed, so a read error is likely. This same CDR3 is encoded by further DNA sequences in the sample. The chain recombines TRGV4 with TRGJ1 or TRGJ2. The V gene's germline CDR1 is EGSTGY and CDR2 YDSYTSSV. This CDR3 spans 10 amino acids. CDR3 nucleotides: TGTGCTACCTGGGTCGTTAAGAAACTCTTT. Translating gives CATWVVKKLF.

By sample share, this clone is large. Other nucleotide sequences in the sample specify the same CDR3. The J gene is TRGJP2, the V gene TRGV8. CDR3 length: 9 residues. The V gene end was trimmed by 4 bases and the J gene end by 16 bases; junction bases not matched to a gene: 3. The V gene's germline CDR1 is VENAVY and CDR2 YDSYNSRV. The CDR3 loop is CATWESKTF. In DNA form, the CDR3 reads TGTGCCACCTGGGAGAGCAAGACGTTT.